This entry lists 31 T cell receptor beta chains sequenced from one sample in a study of blood T cells in healthy people across ages. For the second PCR, which ran for 7 to 11 cycles, a sample-barcoded 5' primer and a J-beta primer mix were used. TCRdb processed the 5' RACE reads anew with MiXCR; each CDR3 protein has one entry. This sample has about 650,000 distinct CDR3 sequences, with 45% to 60% found just once. The material sequenced was blood. Receptors were obtained from an elderly woman in good health.

This clonotype showed up just a few times. DNA of the CDR3: TGTGCCAGCAGGGACGGACAGGTTATCTATGGCTACACCTTC. Amino acids: CASRDGQVIYGYTF. The rearrangement joins TRBV2 to TRBJ1-2; 7 bases map to TRBD1. Germline CDR1 reads SNHLY; CDR2 reads FYNNEI. The CDR3 sequence is 14 residues long. V lost 6 bases and J lost 4; bases outside the gene matches: 8.

In this sample, this clonotype turned up a few times. The V and J genes are TRBV6-5 and TRBJ2-5; TRBD2 is a possible D gene (6 bases). Trimming removed 7 bases at V and 4 bases at J, with 10 bases between. Germline CDR1 and CDR2: MNHEY and SVGAGI. The CDR3 has 12 residues. The chain's CDR3 is CASMRGRETQYF. The CDR3 DNA reads TGTGCCAGCATGCGGGGCAGAGAGACCCAGTACTTC.

The chain joins TRBV30 to TRBJ2-5; unclear D gene. V lost 2 bases and J 11 bases, leaving 18 bases between the germline ends. Germline CDR1 reads GTSNPN; CDR2 reads SVGIG (reference sequence). The CDR3 totals 13 residues. For the CDR3, the DNA is TGTGCCTGGAGTTCTTCCCAGGCTGGAGAGCAGTACTTC. Translation gives CAWSSSQAGEQYF.

This clonotype was seen many times. The chain joins TRBV5-1 to TRBJ2-1; D is uncertain. The V gene lost 5 bases and the J gene lost 7 bases, with 25 bases spanning the gap. CDR3 length: 17 residues. The germline CDR1 and CDR2 sequences are SGHRS and YFSETQ. The CDR3 reads CASSVSPTPTGGNEQFF. The CDR3 DNA follows: TGCGCCAGCAGTGTGTCCCCCACGCCAACGGGCGGTAATGAGCAGTTCTTC.

CDR3 loop: CASSAGTGAEYGYTF. CDR3 bases: TGTGCCAGCAGCGCCGGGACAGGGGCCGAATATGGCTACACCTTC. This chain connects TRBV7-3 to TRBJ1-2, with TRBD1 identical over 10 bases. Germline V lookup: CDR1 SGHTA, CDR2 FQGTGA. Trimming cost V 5 bases and J 5 bases; bases outside gene matches: 8. CDR3 length: 15 amino acids.

The rearrangement joins TRBV7-2 to TRBJ2-7; tentatively, D is TRBD2 (5 bases). Germline V lookup: CDR1 SGHTA, CDR2 FQGNSA. The CDR3 is made up of 15 amino acids. The V gene lost 4 bases and the J gene lost 0 bases, with 13 bases spanning the gap. CDR3 region: CASSYSLESSYEQYF. The DNA of the CDR3 is TGTGCCAGCAGCTACTCACTAGAGAGCTCCTACGAGCAGTACTTC.

This rearrangement joins TRBV4-1 to TRBJ2-1; the D gene is possibly TRBD1 (5 bases). The V gene's germline CDR1 is MGHRA and CDR2 YSYEKL. The V gene lost 2 bases and the J gene lost 6 bases, with 14 bases spanning the gap. The CDR3 is 15 amino acids. CDR3 in amino acids: CASSQTPRRGNEQFF. CDR3 nucleotides: TGCGCCAGCAGCCAAACTCCCCGAAGGGGCAATGAGCAGTTCTTC.

This clonotype was seen ten or more times. This may come from a read error, since a much larger clone is one base off. This chain connects TRBV6-6 to TRBJ2-5; D could derive from TRBD1 or TRBD2 (5 bases each). CDR1 and CDR2 from the germline V gene are MNHNY and SVGAGI (reference sequence). The CDR3 length is 12 residues. Trimming left V 8 bases short and J 11 bases short, with 18 bases between. The CDR3 region has the DNA TGTGCCAGCCTAACCGGGGCGAATGAGCAGTACTTC. Translating gives CASLTGANEQYF.

This chain uses TRBV4-3 with TRBJ2-1, with 10 bases lining up with TRBD1. Germline-derived CDR1 and CDR2 are LGHNA and YSLEER. The trim removed 4 bases at V and 5 bases at J, leaving 11 bases unmatched. The CDR3 length is 17 residues. CDR3 coding DNA: TGCGCCAGCAGCCCTATGCCACCGGGACAGGGGAACAATGAGCAGTTCTTC. It codes for CASSPMPPGQGNNEQFF.

The rearrangement uses TRBV3-1 and TRBJ2-5; D remains unclear. TRBJ2-7 explains the end of the DNA better; the J call may be wrong. CDR1 is LGHDT, CDR2 YNNKEL, per germline (reference sequence). The CDR3 runs to 14 residues. The CDR3 region has the DNA TGTGCCAGCAGCCAAACGACGGATTCCTACGAGCAGTACTTC. It specifies CASSQTTDSYEQYF.

V gene TRBV6-2 or TRBV6-3 combines with J gene TRBJ2-1; the match to TRBD2 covers 15 bases. The length of the CDR3 is 17 residues. Germline V gene lookup returns CDR1 MNHEY and CDR2 SVGEGT. V lost 2 bases to trimming and J lost 10 bases; unmatched junction nucleotides: 9. The CDR3 here is CASSYRTSGRDPGEQFF. Written as DNA, the CDR3 is TGTGCCAGCAGTTACCGGACTAGCGGGAGGGACCCGGGAGAGCAGTTCTTC.

V gene TRBV6-2 or TRBV6-3 combines with J gene TRBJ2-1, with 12 bases matching TRBD2. The J segment lost 5 bases and the V segment lost 0 bases, leaving 2 bases of the junction unmatched. CDR3 length equals 16 residues. The germline V gene has CDR1 MNHEY and CDR2 SVGEGT. CDR3 coding DNA: TGTGCCAGCAGTTACTCGACTAGCGGGGGAGACAATGAGCAGTTCTTC. Translated, it gives CASSYSTSGGDNEQFF.

Details on this clonotype: A much larger clone lies one base from this, so it may be a read error. The V call is TRBV25-1, the J call TRBJ1-2, with TRBD1 matching 11 bases. Per germline, CDR1 MGHDK and CDR2 SYGVNS. After removal of 5 bases from V and 3 bases from J, the junction contained 14 bases not matched to a gene. The CDR3 totals 18 residues. CDR3 nucleotide sequence: TGTGCCAGCAGTAACCCTGCGGGACAGGGGGAGCCTTACTATGGCTACACCTTC. This encodes CASSNPAGQGEPYYGYTF.

The V and J genes are TRBV9 and TRBJ1-3; D unresolved. In germline, CDR1 is SGDLS, CDR2 YYNGEE. This CDR3 is 13 amino acids long. Deletions cut 4 bases from V and 7 bases from J, with 12 bases between. The CDR3 sequence: CASSPRPGNTIYF. In DNA form, the CDR3 reads TGTGCCAGCAGCCCCAGACCCGGGAACACCATATATTTT.

A remark on this clonotype: A much more abundant neighbour one base away suggests this may be a read error. The V and J genes are TRBV28 and TRBJ1-4; TRBD1 might be the D (5 bases). CDR1 is MDHEN, CDR2 SYDVKM, per germline. The CDR3 totals 12 residues. The DNA for the CDR3 is TGTGCCCGCAGCAAAAGGGGTGAAAAACTGTTTTTT. Its protein product is CARSKRGEKLFF. Supplemented by reference TRBV28 and TRBJ1-4, the full variable domain reads DVKVTQSSRYLVKRTGEKVFLECVQDMDHENMFWYRQDPGLGLRLIYFSYDVKMKEKGDIPEGYSVSREKKERFSLILESASTNQTSMYLCARSKRGEKLFFGSGTQLSVL.

The CDR3 DNA is TGCGCCAGCAGCAAAAGAGGCCCAGGTCATACGCAGTATTTT. Encoded protein: CASSKRGPGHTQYF. The chain combines TRBV4-3 with TRBJ2-3; D unclear. Per the germline V gene, CDR1 is LGHNA and CDR2 is YSLEER. CDR3 length: 14 amino acids. V lost 5 bases to trimming and J lost 7 bases, with 16 bases between them.

V usage is TRBV27 and J usage is TRBJ1-1, with TRBD1 matching over 7 bases. The CDR3 is 15 amino acids. The V gene end was trimmed by 7 bases and the J gene end by 3 bases; junction bases not matched to a gene: 11. CDR1 MNHEY and CDR2 SMNVEV come from the germline V gene (reference sequence). The CDR3 coding sequence is TGTGCCAGCAACAGGGGTAGAGGGATGGACACTGAAGCTTTCTTT. Its protein product is CASNRGRGMDTEAFF.

This clonotype was seen just once. This chain uses TRBV12-3 or TRBV12-4 with TRBJ2-5, with 10 bases that match TRBD2. Matching the DNA end better, TRBJ2-7 makes the J call doubtful. This CDR3 is built from 15 residues. The CDR3 sequence is CASSLGSSGRYEQYF. The CDR3 coding sequence is TGTGCCAGCAGTTTAGGTTCTAGCGGGAGATACGAGCAGTACTTC.

This clonotype was observed at least ten times. DNA of the CDR3: TGTGCCAGCAGTTACGGGGGACTCACGGGGCCCGCAGATACGCAGTATTTT. It encodes CASSYGGLTGPADTQYF. V usage is TRBV6-6 and J usage is TRBJ2-3, with D possibly matching TRBD2 (6 bases). Germline loops: CDR1 MNHNY, CDR2 SVGAGI (reference sequence). Deletions cut 2 bases from V and 4 bases from J, with 19 bases between. The CDR3 consists of 17 residues.

This chain joins TRBV7-8 and TRBJ2-5; 8 nucleotides line up with TRBD1. The J call may be in error: the DNA end matches TRBJ2-7 better. In germline, CDR1 is SGHVS, CDR2 FQNEAQ. This CDR3 is built from 14 residues. The CDR3, as DNA: TGTGCCAGCAGCCCGATCGACAGGGGCTACGAGCAGTACTTC. It translates to CASSPIDRGYEQYF.

This clonotype has a single count. The rearrangement links TRBV20-1 to TRBJ2-4; D gene uncertain. Germline V gene data show CDR1 as DFQATT and CDR2 as SNEGSKA (reference sequence). Trimming left V 6 bases short and J 1 base short, with 19 bases between. This CDR3 is 16 amino acids long. CDR3 DNA: TGCAGTGCCACTTATCGAGGAAATTTGGCCAAAAACATTCAGTACTTC. It codes for CSATYRGNLAKNIQYF.

A remark on this clonotype: This clone may be a read error of a much larger clone one base away. This chain uses TRBV20-1 with TRBJ2-1, with TRBD2 as a possible D gene (7 bases). CDR1 is DFQATT, CDR2 SNEGSKA, per germline (reference sequence). CDR3 length: 16 residues. In nucleotides, the CDR3 is TGCAGTGCTAGAGAGGGGGCGGGAGTAATCCACAATGAGCAGGTCTTC. Translated: CSAREGAGVIHNEQVF.

The chain uses TRBV20-1 and TRBJ2-7; no clear D gene. The CDR3 totals 14 residues. Trimming shortened V by 6 bases and J by 2 bases, and 17 bases separated the two germline ends. Germline assignment: CDR1 DFQATT and CDR2 SNEGSKA (reference sequence). DNA of the CDR3: TGCAGTGCCCCGCACATAGTGGACCCCTACGAGCAGTACTTC. It codes for CSAPHIVDPYEQYF.

The genes are TRBV28 and TRBJ1-1; no definite D call. Germline CDR1 and CDR2: MDHEN and SYDVKM. Deletions cut 6 bases from V and 1 base from J, with 9 bases between. The CDR3 contains 13 residues. DNA for the CDR3: TGTGCCAGCAGACTCCGGGAGAACACTGAAGCTTTCTTT. It codes for CASRLRENTEAFF.

On this clonotype: A read error may account for a junction end that differs from germline. The rearrangement uses TRBV7-3 and TRBJ2-5; D is ambiguous. The CDR3 is 15 residues long. Germline V gives CDR1 SGHTA, CDR2 FQGTGA. The CDR3, as DNA: TGTGTCAGCAGCTTATCTGCCAGCTCCTACAATGAGCAGTACTTC. It codes for CVSSLSASSYNEQYF. Filled out from reference TRBV7-3 and TRBJ2-5, the complete variable domain reads GAGVSQTPSNKVTEKGKYVELRCDPISGHTALYWYRQSLGQGPEFLIYFQGTGAADDSGLPNDRFFAVRPEGSVSTLKIQRTERGDSAVYLCVSSLSASSYNEQYFGPGTRLLVL.

The chain links TRBV20-1 to TRBJ2-7, with D tentatively TRBD1 or TRBD2 (5 bases each). Germline V CDR1 and CDR2: DFQATT, SNEGSKA (reference sequence). The CDR3 consists of 14 residues. With 0 bases removed from V and 6 bases from J, the gap between germline ends came to 15 bases. CDR3 sequence: CSARDQVGVGEQYF. Here the CDR3 DNA reads TGCAGTGCTAGAGATCAAGTGGGGGTCGGCGAGCAGTACTTC.

The V call is TRBV7-9, the J call TRBJ2-1, with D uncertain. Germline V lookup: CDR1 SEHNR, CDR2 FQNEAQ (reference sequence). The CDR3 contains 13 residues. The germline V and J ends were trimmed by 4 bases and 13 bases, with 17 bases remaining between them. CDR3 amino acids: CASSSKSQETQFF. The DNA of the CDR3 is TGTGCCAGCAGCTCCAAGAGCCAAGAGACCCAGTTCTTC.

This clonotype occurred a few times. The chain links TRBV7-3 to TRBJ2-2; 11 bases match TRBD2. J gave up 1 base and V 5 bases, and 6 bases lay outside the gene matches. The V gene's germline CDR1 is SGHTA and CDR2 FQGTGA. The CDR3 is made up of 17 amino acids. The chain's CDR3 is CASSPSGTSGNTGELFF. CDR3 nucleotide sequence: TGTGCCAGCAGCCCCTCAGGGACTAGCGGGAACACCGGGGAGCTGTTTTTT.

This clonotype came up many times. V usage is TRBV7-9 and J usage is TRBJ2-3, with D perhaps given as TRBD1 or TRBD2 (5 bases each). The CDR3 has 13 amino acids. V lost 5 bases and J 13 bases, leaving 19 bases between the germline ends. Germline CDR1 and CDR2: SEHNR and FQNEAQ (reference sequence). CDR3 in amino acids: CASSTRDALGEYF. CDR3 nucleotide sequence: TGTGCCAGCAGCACTAGGGACGCCCTCGGGGAGTATTTT.

Remarks on this clonotype: This could be a read error, since a much larger clone is one nucleotide away. The rearrangement joins TRBV5-1 to TRBJ2-1; D gene unclear. The CDR3 runs 13 residues. Trimming took 5 bases from V and 10 from J, leaving 16 bases between them. Germline CDR1 is SGHRS and CDR2 is YFSETQ. The CDR3 nucleotides are TGCGCCAGCAGAGTGACATTCGGGCACGAGCAGTTCTTC. Its translation is CASRVTFGHEQFF.

In nucleotides, the CDR3 is TGTGCCAGCAGCTTCAGGGTCCGTCTAGCCAAAAACATTCAGTACTTC. Translation: CASSFRVRLAKNIQYF. The chain uses TRBV5-8 and TRBJ2-4, with TRBD1 as a possible D gene (5 bases). The germline V gene has CDR1 SGHTS and CDR2 YDEGEE. V lost 2 bases and J lost 0, with 12 bases in between. The CDR3 loop spans 16 amino acids. Full variable domain (remainder filled in from reference TRBV5-8 and TRBJ2-4): EAGVTQSPTHLIKTRGQQATLRCSPISGHTSVYWYQQALGLGLQFLLWYDEGEERNRGNFPPRFSGRQFPNYSSELNVNALELEDSALYLCASSFRVRLAKNIQYFGAGTRLSVL.